Listed below are T cell receptor beta chains from one sample, sequenced in a study of technical replicates of blood from a few donors. The method was immunoSEQ multiplex PCR; TCRdb's version includes in-frame clones alone and lacks a portion of them. Here the sample spans 62,000 or so clones, 70% to 90% being singletons. Input material: PBMCs. The receptors derive from a human donor in good health. Some clones in this sample may be carry-over from other donors' samples. The CDR3 runs from the conserved cysteine through the conserved F or W. The order of the fields is V gene, D gene, J gene, CDR3 protein. The D gene is left open where the match is weak.

V: TRBV5-4
D: TRBD1
J: TRBJ2-2
CDR3: CASSGRGQGGELFF

V: TRBV5-1
D: TRBD1
J: TRBJ2-5
CDR3: CASAQDRAQETQYF

V: TRBV6-5
D: NA
J: TRBJ2-3
CDR3: CASSYGRERDTQYF

V: TRBV7-2
D: NA
J: TRBJ2-7
CDR3: CASSANGGYEQYF

V: TRBV19
D: NA
J: TRBJ1-5
CDR3: CASSQAWGGQHF

V: TRBV4-3
D: NA
J: TRBJ1-6
CDR3: CASSQYSGINSPLHF

V: TRBV4-2
D: NA
J: TRBJ1-6
CDR3: CASSQGRFRASPLHF

V: TRBV7-8
D: TRBD2
J: TRBJ2-5
CDR3: CASSLVGSGKETQYF

V: TRBV29-1
D: NA
J: TRBJ2-5
CDR3: CSVDRGSQETQYF

V: TRBV9
D: NA
J: TRBJ1-3
CDR3: CASKAGTGNTIYF

V: TRBV6-5
D: TRBD1
J: TRBJ2-7
CDR3: CASRGTGGSYEQYF

V: TRBV6-5
D: TRBD1
J: TRBJ1-2
CDR3: CASSKDRNYGYTF

V: TRBV30
D: NA
J: TRBJ1-1
CDR3: CAWSVGRKTEAFF

V: TRBV18
D: TRBD1
J: TRBJ1-2
CDR3: CASSPPIDRGYGYTF

V: TRBV4-3
D: TRBD1
J: TRBJ1-2
CDR3: CASGGQGYGYTF

V: TRBV2
D: NA
J: TRBJ1-2
CDR3: CASNYAGSGYTF

V: TRBV5-1
D: TRBD2
J: TRBJ2-6
CDR3: CASSPRLAGFGANVLTF

V: TRBV6-5
D: NA
J: TRBJ2-7
CDR3: CASSPTRIEQYF

V: TRBV7-3
D: NA
J: TRBJ1-1
CDR3: CASSPTGNTEAFF

V: TRBV5-8
D: NA
J: TRBJ2-5
CDR3: CASSLMGQLQETQYF

V: TRBV25-1
D: NA
J: TRBJ1-2
CDR3: CASSRGWGYTF

V: TRBV7-2
D: TRBD2
J: TRBJ2-7
CDR3: CASSLTSGRYHEQYF

V: TRBV15
D: TRBD1
J: TRBJ1-5
CDR3: CATSSRQGTQPQHF

V: TRBV6-6
D: TRBD1
J: TRBJ1-2
CDR3: CASSYTGTGYNYGYTF

V: TRBV6-5
D: NA
J: TRBJ2-1
CDR3: CASSSWPNEQFF

V: TRBV25-1
D: TRBD2
J: TRBJ2-2
CDR3: CASSGSGRAVAGELFF

V: TRBV7-3
D: TRBD1
J: TRBJ2-5
CDR3: CASSARTGTQETQYF

V: TRBV5-1
D: TRBD2
J: TRBJ2-3
CDR3: CASSSLTSGVSTDTQYF

V: TRBV7-6
D: TRBD2
J: TRBJ2-2
CDR3: CASSLALAGATGELFF

V: TRBV21-1
D: NA
J: TRBJ2-1
CDR3: CASSKQRGMYNEQFF

V: TRBV7-9
D: NA
J: TRBJ1-2
CDR3: CASSLAEGLYGYTF

V: TRBV9
D: TRBD1
J: TRBJ2-1
CDR3: CASSVGTGQGYNEQFF

V: TRBV5-1
D: NA
J: TRBJ2-7
CDR3: CASSLPTREGEQYF

V: TRBV5-1
D: TRBD2
J: TRBJ2-1
CDR3: CASSLGPGLAGGTSYNEQFF

V: TRBV5-8
D: NA
J: TRBJ1-1
CDR3: CASSFLLFNTEAFF

V: TRBV10-3
D: NA
J: TRBJ2-1
CDR3: CAISEWASDEQFF

V: TRBV11-2
D: NA
J: TRBJ2-7
CDR3: CASSFADYYEQYF

V: TRBV18
D: NA
J: TRBJ1-2
CDR3: CASSPHPSDGYTF

V: TRBV5-4
D: NA
J: TRBJ1-2
CDR3: CASSLFRRGYGYTF

V: TRBV7-3
D: NA
J: TRBJ2-1
CDR3: CASSRGAGRVDEQFF

V: TRBV9
D: TRBD2
J: TRBJ2-1
CDR3: CASSVGGGITNEQFF

V: TRBV4-2
D: TRBD2
J: TRBJ2-5
CDR3: CASSQGAGGPQETQYF

V: TRBV6-5
D: TRBD1
J: TRBJ1-6
CDR3: CASSYSGRGNSPLHF

V: TRBV29-1
D: NA
J: TRBJ2-1
CDR3: CSVGRDNEQFF

V: TRBV5-6
D: NA
J: TRBJ2-1
CDR3: CASSADWTTYNEQFF

V: TRBV4-1
D: TRBD2
J: TRBJ2-1
CDR3: CASSPERGGFGDEQFF

V: TRBV10-3
D: NA
J: TRBJ1-2
CDR3: CAISESTGHGYTF

V: TRBV19
D: TRBD2
J: TRBJ2-1
CDR3: CASSNYKGLDREQFF

V: TRBV7-2
D: TRBD1
J: TRBJ1-2
CDR3: CASSSEGAWAGYGYTF

V: TRBV7-2
D: TRBD1
J: TRBJ2-3
CDR3: CASSLVGTATPYTDTQYF

V: TRBV7-9
D: NA
J: TRBJ2-7
CDR3: CASSLVEASYEQYF

V: TRBV6-5
D: NA
J: TRBJ1-5
CDR3: CASSLALNQPQHF

V: TRBV6-5
D: NA
J: TRBJ2-1
CDR3: CASSNGLPNEQFF

V: TRBV15
D: NA
J: TRBJ2-1
CDR3: CATSRDSGHPYNEQFF

V: TRBV7-9
D: NA
J: TRBJ2-3
CDR3: CASSFILGRDTQYF

V: TRBV12-5
D: NA
J: TRBJ1-5
CDR3: CASGLTGNQPQHF

V: TRBV7-2
D: TRBD1
J: TRBJ1-1
CDR3: CASSLRGLGTEAFF

V: TRBV25-1
D: NA
J: TRBJ2-6
CDR3: CASSAPGAGANVLTF

V: TRBV6-5
D: NA
J: TRBJ2-1
CDR3: CASTNGGEQFF

V: TRBV6-5
D: NA
J: TRBJ2-2
CDR3: CASSYPRDSGGELFF